What follows describes a single TCR beta chain. The table came from immunoSEQ multiplex PCR; TCRdb's copy has only in-frame clones and leaves some out. The sample carries 400,000 to 450,000 clones, 80% to 90% recorded once. These data originate in a study of blood T cell repertoires in COVID-19. The CDR3 is 16 amino acids. From germline, CDR1 is SGHTA and CDR2 FQGTGA. The trim removed 2 bases at V and 2 bases at J, leaving 6 bases unmatched. The chain is built from TRBV7-3 and TRBJ2-5, with 9 bases identical to TRBD1. This TCR was sampled from a man aged 25 to 40 who had recovered from COVID-19. The sequencing sample was made of PBMCs or T cells enriched from blood (not recorded which). CDR3: CASSLGSGTGQETQYF. CDR3 in DNA: TGTGCCAGCAGCTTAGGTTCCGGGACAGGGCAAGAGACCCAGTACTTC.